Listed here are 10 T cell receptor beta chains from one sample, sequenced in a study of T cell responses to AZD1222 COVID-19 vaccine. Method: immunoSEQ multiplex PCR; TCRdb's copy keeps in-frame clones and lacks some. The table has around 110,000 clones, over 75% seen once. The sample here was peripheral blood, taken on day 0 of MenACWY control vaccination. These receptors originate from an adult in good health.

Written as DNA, the CDR3 is TGTGCCATCAGTGAGTCTCCTGGGAGAGAAGGCTACACCTTC. This codes for CAISESPGREGYTF. The chain carries TRBV10-3 and TRBJ1-2; D ambiguous. Germline values: CDR1 ENHRY, CDR2 SYGVKD. CDR3 length: 14 amino acids. With 0 bases removed from V and 8 bases from J, the gap between germline ends came to 13 bases.

V gene TRBV11-2 combines with J gene TRBJ1-5; D is undetermined. Trimming removed 1 base at V and 5 bases at J, with 6 bases between. The CDR3 spans 13 residues. CDR1 SGHAT and CDR2 FQNNGV come from the germline V gene. CDR3 sequence reads: CASSLVIDQPQHF. The DNA of the CDR3 is TGTGCCAGCAGCTTAGTTATAGATCAGCCCCAGCATTTT.

This chain uses TRBV27 with TRBJ2-3, with 11 bases identical to TRBD2. V lost 2 bases and J lost 0; bases outside the gene matches: 7. Germline CDR1 and CDR2: MNHEY and SMNVEV (reference sequence). This CDR3 spans 18 amino acids. CDR3 sequence reads: CASSLRAGLAASTDTQYF. The CDR3 DNA reads TGTGCCAGCAGTTTAAGAGCGGGACTAGCGGCCAGCACAGATACGCAGTATTTT.

This chain links TRBV6-5 with TRBJ2-7; 7 bases fit TRBD1. This CDR3 region has 12 residues. With 5 bases clipped from V and 4 bases from J, the junction kept 2 bases outside the gene matches. Looked up from germline, CDR1 is MNHEY and CDR2 is SVGAGI. The CDR3 loop is CASSPTGYEQYF. The DNA for the CDR3 is TGTGCCAGCAGTCCGACAGGGTACGAGCAGTACTTC.

The J gene is TRBJ1-5, the V gene TRBV28, with a tentative D call TRBD1 (5 bases). The germline V gene has CDR1 MDHEN and CDR2 SYDVKM. V lost 8 bases to trimming and J lost 0 bases, with 11 bases between them. There are 14 residues in the CDR3. The CDR3 coding sequence is TGTGCCAGCCAGTCCGGGGGTAGCAATCAGCCCCAGCATTTT. Translation gives CASQSGGSNQPQHF.

This sequence joins TRBV5-1 and TRBJ2-7, with TRBD1 identical over 7 bases. This CDR3 region has 16 residues. V shed 4 bases, J shed 3 bases, and the junction held 13 bases outside the gene matches. CDR1 is SGHRS, CDR2 YFSETQ, per germline. The CDR3 region is CASSINPTGSNYEQYF. The CDR3 bases are TGCGCCAGCAGCATTAACCCGACAGGGAGTAACTACGAGCAGTACTTC.

J is TRBJ1-3 and V is TRBV9; 7 positions match TRBD1. Germline CDR1 reads SGDLS; CDR2 reads YYNGEE. Unmatched junction bases numbered 4, after V lost 3 bases and J lost 4 bases. The CDR3 sequence is 14 residues long. The DNA of the CDR3 is TGTGCCAGCAGCGGACAGGGACCAGGAAACACCATATATTTT. Translation gives CASSGQGPGNTIYF.

Of note for this clone: The junction departs from germline at one end; a sequencing error may be responsible. This chain joins TRBV13 and TRBJ2-5; TRBD2 agrees at 13 bases. This CDR3 has 12 residues. From germline, CDR1 is PRHDT and CDR2 FYEKMQ (reference sequence). The CDR3 protein is CASSSTSGGVDF. The CDR3 DNA reads TGTGCCAGCAGCTCCACTAGCGGGGGGGTTGACTTC. Variable domain in full (rest from reference TRBV13 and TRBJ2-5): AAGVIQSPRHLIKEKRETATLKCYPIPRHDTVYWYQQGPGQDPQFLISFYEKMQSDKGSIPDRFSAQQFSDYHSELNMSSLELGDSALYFCASSSTSGGVDFGPGTRLLVL.

The CDR3 here is CASSLAPAVEQYF. The CDR3 DNA sequence: TGTGCCAGCAGTTTAGCTCCCGCGGTCGAGCAGTACTTC. J is TRBJ2-7 and V is TRBV27; D ambiguous. CDR1 MNHEY and CDR2 SMNVEV come from the germline V gene (reference sequence). This CDR3 spans 13 amino acids. The ends were cut back, 2 bases at V and 6 bases at J, with 11 bases in the middle.

V is TRBV28 and J is TRBJ1-2; D is unresolved. The CDR3 runs to 12 residues. V was cut by 2 bases and J by 6 bases, with 7 bases left in between. The V gene's germline CDR1 is MDHEN and CDR2 SYDVKM. The CDR3 DNA sequence: TGTGCCAGCAGTTTAGGGAGGGATGGCTACACCTTC. It specifies CASSLGRDGYTF.